This T cell receptor (beta chain) was retrieved from a study of CD8 T cells in ankylosing spondylitis. TCRdb used MiXCR to reprocess the 5' RACE reads, holding one entry per CDR3 protein. The sample has around 300,000 distinct CDR3 sequences, under 15% seen once. As concerns this clonotype: Antigen unknown.

The CDR3 length is 15 residues. Per the germline V gene, CDR1 is SGHTA and CDR2 is FQGNSA. V was clipped by 2 bases and J by 2 bases; unmatched bases: 2. Regarding the study as a whole: A TCR beta motif of 7 to 9 highly homologous variants seemed to mark ankylosing spondylitis blood. Clones linked to disease were reported to show significant enrichment in matched ankylosing spondylitis synovial fluid.

The rearrangement uses TRBV7-2 and TRBJ2-1; 8 nucleotides match TRBD2. Sequenced material: blood, either unsorted or a sorted T cell fraction (not recorded which). The origin of this receptor is a male donor with ankylosing spondylitis or in good health (not recorded which). CDR3 protein: CASSLSAGAYNEQFF. For the CDR3, the DNA is TGTGCCAGCAGCTTATCAGCGGGAGCCTACAATGAGCAGTTCTTC.